These 5 T cell receptor beta chains share one sample of origin, sequenced in a study of shared clonotypes between healthy human individuals. TCRdb's table, derived via immunoSEQ multiplex PCR, lists solely in-frame clones and lacks some. The repertoire has about 770,000 clones, around 77% of them found once; the top ten carry under 2%. Sequenced sample: memory CD4+ T cells sorted from blood. Subset specified: CD45RA-negative fraction. The receptors here all came from a woman between 25 and 40 years old in good health.

The chain combines TRBV27 with TRBJ1-3; D gene uncertain. Trimming stripped 5 bases from V and 2 bases from J, with 10 bases between. This CDR3 spans 14 amino acids. The germline V gene encodes CDR1 MNHEY and CDR2 SMNVEV (reference sequence). CDR3 sequence (DNA): TGTGCCAGCAGTGCGCAGATAACTGGAAACACCATATATTTT. It translates to CASSAQITGNTIYF.

This sequence joins TRBV15 and TRBJ1-4; D not resolved. CDR3 size: 17 residues. With 0 bases removed from V and 4 bases from J, the gap between germline ends came to 15 bases. Germline CDR1 is LNHNV and CDR2 is YYDKDF (reference sequence). The CDR3 region has the DNA TGTGCCACCAGCAGAGATGCCGGGGTTACGGTTAATGAAAAACTGTTTTTT. This codes for CATSRDAGVTVNEKLFF.

A word on this clone: A much more abundant neighbour one base away suggests this may be a read error. The J gene is TRBJ1-3, the V gene TRBV5-1; 7 nucleotides align to TRBD1. This CDR3 is 14 amino acids long. Trimming took 4 bases from V and 5 from J; bases not matched to a gene: 6. Germline V CDR1 and CDR2: SGHRS, YFSETQ. CDR3: CASSPGTARNTIYF. The DNA of the CDR3 is TGCGCCAGCAGCCCTGGGACAGCTAGAAACACCATATATTTT.

There are a few counts of this clone. This same CDR3 is encoded by further DNA sequences in the sample. CDR3 DNA: TGTGCCAGCTCACCACCCGGACAGGGTATCTACGAGCAGTACTTC. Translation: CASSPPGQGIYEQYF. The V and J genes are TRBV18 and TRBJ2-7; 8 bases agree with TRBD1. Looked up from germline, CDR1 is KGHSH and CDR2 is LQKENI. There are 15 residues in the CDR3. The V gene end was trimmed by 0 bases and the J gene end by 3 bases; junction bases not matched to a gene: 4.

There are many counts of this clone. The genes are TRBV5-1 and TRBJ2-7; 7 positions match TRBD2. Germline V gene data show CDR1 as SGHRS and CDR2 as YFSETQ. CDR3 size: 15 residues. Germline trimming cut 4 bases from V and 6 bases from J; bases unmatched to any gene: 13. CDR3 nucleotides: TGCGCCAGCAGCCGGGAGGCGGAAGAAGGGGCCGAGCAGTACTTC. Translated: CASSREAEEGAEQYF.